This TCR beta chain appears in the sequencing data of a study of T cell changes during pregnancy in multiple sclerosis (dated by TCRdb to 2018 to 2020). With regard to the full study: Changes in the T cell repertoire over the course of pregnancy were examined in this study in women with multiple sclerosis.

For this clone: The antigen it binds to is not known. No base qualities exist here, and no much larger clone lies one base off it.

Taken from the germline V gene, the CDR1 and CDR2 loops are SQVTM and ANQGSEA. Relative to germline, V is 4 bases shorter and J is 2 bases shorter, with 9 bases between their ends. The CDR3 spans 12 residues, from the cysteine through the phenylalanine. The sequence is cut down to CDR3 DNA, 36 bases in frame from base 1. Libraries came from the immunoSEQ multiplex PCR assay. TCRdb mirrors the immuneACCESS table, restricted to in-frame sequences. Some clones are absent from its copies; in checked studies, under half trace to an unresolved V gene, and the reason for the others is unknown. The sample table holds about 12,000 clones, of which around 89% were seen once. The ten most abundant clones make up roughly 8% of the sample.

This TCR derives from a female donor in good health, enrolled as a control in a pregnancy study. The source was CD8+ T cells from peripheral blood mononuclear cells, collected in the second trimester of pregnancy. This chain is built from TRBV29-1 and TRBJ2-7; the D gene is perhaps TRBD1, on 5 matching bases. The CDR3 sequence is CSVVTGAYEQYF. In nucleotide form, the sequence is TGCAGCGTTGTCACAGGCGCCTACGAGCAGTACTTC.